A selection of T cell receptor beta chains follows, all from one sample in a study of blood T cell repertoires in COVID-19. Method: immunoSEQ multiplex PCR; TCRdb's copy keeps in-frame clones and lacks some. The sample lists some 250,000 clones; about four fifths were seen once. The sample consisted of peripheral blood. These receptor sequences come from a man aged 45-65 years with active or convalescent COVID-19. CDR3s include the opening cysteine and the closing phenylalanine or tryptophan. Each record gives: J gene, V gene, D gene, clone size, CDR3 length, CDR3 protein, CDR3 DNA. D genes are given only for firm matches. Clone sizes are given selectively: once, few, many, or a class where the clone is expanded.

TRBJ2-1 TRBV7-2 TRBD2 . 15 CASSFSGELYNEQFF TGTGCCAGCAGCTTTAGCGGGGAGCTCTACAATGAGCAGTTCTTC
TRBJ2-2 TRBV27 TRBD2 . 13 CATSGGGVGELFF TGTGCCACGTCCGGGGGGGGCGTCGGGGAGCTGTTTTTT
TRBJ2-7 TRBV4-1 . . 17 CASSQDPGLGNNYEQYF TGCGCCAGCAGCCAAGATCCAGGGTTGGGAAATAACTACGAGCAGTACTTC
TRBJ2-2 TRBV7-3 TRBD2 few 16 CASSFSGGTNTGELFF TGTGCCAGCAGCTTTAGCGGGGGGACTAACACCGGGGAGCTGTTTTTT
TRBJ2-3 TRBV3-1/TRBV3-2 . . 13 CASSRDAGDTQYF TGTGCCAGCAGCCGCGATGCGGGCGATACGCAGTATTTT
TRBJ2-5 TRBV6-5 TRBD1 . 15 CASSYSTGGGETQYF TGTGCCAGCAGTTACTCGACAGGGGGCGGAGAGACCCAGTACTTC
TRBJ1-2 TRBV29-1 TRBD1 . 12 CSAARDRGQNTF TGCAGCGCCGCTCGGGACAGGGGGCAGAACACCTTC
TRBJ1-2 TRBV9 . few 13 CASSVERESGYTF TGTGCCAGCAGCGTAGAACGGGAATCTGGCTACACCTTC
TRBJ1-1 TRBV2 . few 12 CAGLWVNTEAFF TGTGCCGGGCTTTGGGTGAACACTGAAGCTTTCTTT
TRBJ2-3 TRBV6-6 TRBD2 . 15 CASKLSGGPGPTQYF TGTGCCAGCAAGCTTAGCGGGGGCCCCGGCCCTACGCAGTATTTT
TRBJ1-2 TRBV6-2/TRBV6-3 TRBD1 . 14 CASSYSTGYGGYTF TGTGCCAGCAGTTACTCGACAGGGTACGGCGGCTACACCTTC
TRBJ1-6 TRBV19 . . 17 CASSMGLLGVYNSPLHF TGTGCCAGTAGTATGGGGCTCCTAGGGGTCTATAATTCACCCCTCCACTTT
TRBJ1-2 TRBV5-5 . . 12 CASSFGTYGYTF TGTGCCAGCAGCTTTGGGACTTATGGCTACACCTTC
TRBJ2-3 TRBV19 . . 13 CASSGGATDTQYF TGTGCCAGTAGTGGCGGGGCGACAGATACGCAGTATTTT
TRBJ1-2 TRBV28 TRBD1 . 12 CASGGQGEGYTF TGTGCCAGCGGGGGACAGGGTGAGGGCTACACCTTC
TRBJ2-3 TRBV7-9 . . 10 CASATDTQYF TGTGCCAGCGCGACAGATACGCAGTATTTT
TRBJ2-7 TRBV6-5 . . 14 CASSRDRFSYEQYF TGTGCCAGCAGCCGCGACAGGTTCTCCTACGAGCAGTACTTC
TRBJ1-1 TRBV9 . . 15 CASSVGLQGVTEAFF TGTGCCAGCAGCGTAGGTTTACAGGGAGTAACTGAAGCTTTCTTT
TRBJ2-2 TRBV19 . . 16 CASSPRGAPHTGELFF TGTGCCAGTAGCCCCCGGGGGGCGCCCCACACCGGGGAGCTGTTTTTT
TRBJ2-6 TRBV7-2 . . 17 CASSLASGDSGANVLTF TGTGCCAGCAGCTTAGCGTCGGGTGATTCTGGGGCCAACGTCCTGACTTTC
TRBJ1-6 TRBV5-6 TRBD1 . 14 CASSSDRVNSPLHF TGTGCCAGCAGCTCAGACAGGGTTAATTCACCCCTCCACTTT
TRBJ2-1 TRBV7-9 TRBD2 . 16 CASSPRAGLAGNEQFF TGTGCCAGCAGTCCCCGAGCGGGACTAGCGGGCAATGAGCAGTTCTTC
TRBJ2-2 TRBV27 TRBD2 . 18 CASSLDPLSSGNTGELFF TGTGCCAGCAGTTTAGACCCCCTTTCTAGCGGGAACACCGGGGAGCTGTTTTTT
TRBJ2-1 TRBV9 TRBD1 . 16 CASSVTGTGAYNEQFF TGTGCCAGCAGCGTAACAGGGACAGGAGCCTACAATGAGCAGTTCTTC
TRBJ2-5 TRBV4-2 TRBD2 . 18 CASSQGTSGGALGETQYF TGTGCCAGCAGCCAAGGGACTAGCGGGGGGGCCTTAGGAGAGACCCAGTACTTC
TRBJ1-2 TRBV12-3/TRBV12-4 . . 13 CASSLGRDYGYTF TGTGCCAGCAGTTTGGGGCGAGACTATGGCTACACCTTC
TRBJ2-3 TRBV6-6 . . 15 CASSYAMTDTDTQYF TGTGCCAGCAGTTATGCGATGACTGACACAGATACGCAGTATTTT
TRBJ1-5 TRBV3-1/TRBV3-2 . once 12 CASSLQGRPQHF TGTGCCAGCAGCCTTCAGGGGCGGCCCCAGCATTTT
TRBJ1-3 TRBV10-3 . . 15 CAIRVDRTSGNTIYF TGTGCCATCAGAGTAGACAGAACCTCTGGAAACACCATATATTTT
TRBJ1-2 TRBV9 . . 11 CASSADRPLTF TGTGCCAGCAGCGCCGACAGACCGTTGACCTTC
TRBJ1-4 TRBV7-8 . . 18 CASSRGVGSPRVNEKLFF TGTGCCAGCAGCCGAGGAGTAGGGAGCCCGAGGGTTAATGAAAAACTGTTTTTT
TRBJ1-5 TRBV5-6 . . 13 CASSGPGGQPQHF TGTGCCAGCAGTGGGCCGGGGGGCCAGCCCCAGCATTTT
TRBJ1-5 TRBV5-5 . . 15 CASTPRGGYNQPQHF TGTGCCAGCACCCCTAGGGGGGGATACAATCAGCCCCAGCATTTT
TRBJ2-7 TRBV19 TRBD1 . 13 CASSTGQRYEQYF TGTGCCAGTAGTACGGGACAGCGCTACGAGCAGTACTTC
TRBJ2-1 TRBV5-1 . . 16 CASSPRAGEANNEQFF TGCGCCAGCAGCCCCCGGGCCGGGGAGGCTAACAATGAGCAGTTCTTC
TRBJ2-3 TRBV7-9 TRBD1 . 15 CASSLRTGSTDTQYF TGTGCCAGCAGCTTACGGACAGGGAGCACAGATACGCAGTATTTT
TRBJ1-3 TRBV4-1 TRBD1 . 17 CASSQDGRDRGRNTIYF TGCGCCAGCAGCCAAGATGGCCGGGACAGGGGCAGAAACACCATATATTTT
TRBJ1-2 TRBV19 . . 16 CASSTRGFPLNYGYTF TGTGCCAGTAGCACGAGGGGGTTTCCCCTTAACTATGGCTACACCTTC
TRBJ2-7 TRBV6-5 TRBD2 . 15 CASRILAGGPYEQYF TGTGCCAGCAGAATTCTGGCGGGGGGTCCCTACGAGCAGTACTTC
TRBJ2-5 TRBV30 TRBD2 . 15 CAWDTSGGRQETQYF TGTGCCTGGGATACTAGCGGGGGGCGTCAAGAGACCCAGTACTTC
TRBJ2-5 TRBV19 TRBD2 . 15 CASCVGGGRFETQYF TGTGCCAGTTGTGTCGGGGGGGGGCGATTCGAGACCCAGTACTTC
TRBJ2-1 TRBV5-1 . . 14 CASSPEGSYNEQFF TGCGCCAGCAGCCCTGAGGGCTCCTACAATGAGCAGTTCTTC
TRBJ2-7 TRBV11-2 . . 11 CASSRLYEQYF TGTGCCAGCAGCCGACTCTACGAGCAGTACTTC
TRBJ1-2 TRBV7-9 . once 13 CASSLDGGGGYTF TGTGCCAGCAGCTTAGATGGTGGAGGAGGCTACACCTTC
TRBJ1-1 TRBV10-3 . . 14 CAIKGTTPATEAFF TGTGCCATCAAAGGGACAACCCCCGCCACTGAAGCTTTCTTT
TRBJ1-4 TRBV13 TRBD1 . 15 CASSPRQGEREKLFF TGTGCCAGCAGCCCCCGACAGGGGGAAAGGGAAAAACTGTTTTTT
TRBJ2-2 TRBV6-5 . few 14 CASNLVGNTGELFF TGTGCCAGCAATCTAGTTGGGAACACCGGGGAGCTGTTTTTT
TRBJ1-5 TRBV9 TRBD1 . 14 CASSANRGGQPQHF TGTGCCAGCAGCGCCAACAGGGGCGGTCAGCCCCAGCATTTT
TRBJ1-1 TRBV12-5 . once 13 CASGLTGNTEAFF TGTGCTAGTGGTTTGACAGGGAACACTGAAGCTTTCTTT
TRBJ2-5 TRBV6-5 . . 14 CASSYGVRGETQYF TGTGCCAGCAGTTACGGAGTACGGGGAGAGACCCAGTACTTC
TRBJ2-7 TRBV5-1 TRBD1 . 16 CASSPLTGGPLSEQYF TGCGCCAGCAGCCCGTTGACAGGGGGTCCTCTCTCGGAGCAGTACTTC
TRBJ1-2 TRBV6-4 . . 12 CASSDPGRGYTF TGTGCCAGCAGTGACCCTGGGCGAGGCTACACCTTC
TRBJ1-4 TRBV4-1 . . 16 CASSQGWGVANEKLFF TGCGCCAGCAGCCAAGGATGGGGGGTAGCTAATGAAAAACTGTTTTTT
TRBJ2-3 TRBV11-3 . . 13 CASSLESRDTQYF TGTGCCAGCAGCTTAGAATCTAGAGATACGCAGTATTTT
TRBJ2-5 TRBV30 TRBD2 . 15 CAWRVSGGVQGTQYF TGTGCCTGGAGAGTCAGCGGGGGGGTCCAAGGGACCCAGTACTTC
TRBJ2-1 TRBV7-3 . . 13 CASSNQGVGEQFF TGTGCCAGCAGCAACCAAGGGGTCGGTGAGCAGTTCTTC
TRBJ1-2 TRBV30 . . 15 CAWIPPRARNYGYTF TGTGCCTGGATTCCACCCAGGGCACGCAACTATGGCTACACCTTC
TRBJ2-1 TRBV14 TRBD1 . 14 CASSQDLMGTGKFF TGTGCCAGCAGCCAAGATCTCATGGGGACAGGGAAGTTCTTC
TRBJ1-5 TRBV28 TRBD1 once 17 CASSSETPGTGEQPQHF TGTGCCAGCAGTTCAGAAACTCCCGGGACAGGGGAACAGCCCCAGCATTTT
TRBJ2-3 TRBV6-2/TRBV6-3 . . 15 CASSLRGGITDTQYF TGTGCCAGCAGCCTACGAGGGGGAATCACAGATACGCAGTATTTT